The clone carrying this T cell receptor (beta chain) was seen only a few times. Its target is unknown. RNA extraction and reverse transcription yielded cDNA as sequencing template. TCRdb's table, derived via immunoSEQ multiplex PCR, lists solely in-frame clones and lacks some. This repertoire shows about 98,000 clones, around two fifths found once; its top ten account for almost 0.8%. The data were obtained in a study of CD8+ T cells in alopecia areata. Study-wide results and caveats: Clonality in lesional scalp, especially alopecia totalis/universalis, exceeded that of normal scalp.

Sorting separated CD4+ and CD8+ T cells out of PBMCs. The length of the CDR3 is 14 residues. CDR1 SEHNR and CDR2 FQNEAQ come from the germline V gene (reference sequence). V lost 11 bases to trimming and J lost 6 bases; unmatched junction nucleotides: 14. The receptor was derived from a human donor with alopecia areata. Source material: CD4+ T cells sorted from blood. V is TRBV7-9 and J is TRBJ2-3; 7 nucleotides agree with TRBD1. CDR3 in amino acids: CAATSTRGGDTQYF. The DNA of the CDR3 is TGTGCCGCCACATCCACCAGAGGGGGCGATACGCAGTATTTT.